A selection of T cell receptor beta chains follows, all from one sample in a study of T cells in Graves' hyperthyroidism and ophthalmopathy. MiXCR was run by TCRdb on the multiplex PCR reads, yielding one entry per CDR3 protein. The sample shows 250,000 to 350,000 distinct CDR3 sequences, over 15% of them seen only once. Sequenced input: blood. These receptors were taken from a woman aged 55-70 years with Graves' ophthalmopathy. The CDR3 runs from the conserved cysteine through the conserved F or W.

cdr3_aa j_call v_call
CASSTSGNTDTQYF TRBJ2-3 TRBV19
CASSLAGPRGSEAFF TRBJ1-1 TRBV5-1
CAWNAGGLDTQYF TRBJ2-3 TRBV30
CASSSRTSGGDTQYF TRBJ2-3 TRBV5-4
CASSYGSGYGYTF TRBJ1-2 TRBV6-5
CATSGYRGRGTGELFF TRBJ2-2 TRBV24-1
CASSRGSRGTYEQYF TRBJ2-7 TRBV28
CASSPPRTGPEAFF TRBJ1-1 TRBV28
CASSQDRQGWTFTEKLFF TRBJ1-4 TRBV3-1
CAWSAQRNTEAFF TRBJ1-1 TRBV30
CSAWGQGPAASTDTQYF TRBJ2-3 TRBV20-1
CSARDGGGAGYTF TRBJ1-2 TRBV20-1
CASSYGDRADTQYF TRBJ2-3 TRBV28
CSGAGERSSYEQYF TRBJ2-7 TRBV20-1
CSARPGQGVADTQYF TRBJ2-3 TRBV20-1
CASTPGVRATDTQYF TRBJ2-3 TRBV7-2
CASSFQGAGGRGVAFF TRBJ1-1 TRBV5-5
CASTEGGGVHNEQFF TRBJ2-1 TRBV6-1
CASSPPSGGEKLFF TRBJ1-4 TRBV18
CASRPQGRIQPQHF TRBJ1-5 TRBV6-2/TRBV6-3
CASIQDFSGANVLTF TRBJ2-6 TRBV6-2/TRBV6-3
CASSTQGGSGGYTF TRBJ1-2 TRBV5-1
CASSYSGGYTEAFF TRBJ1-1 TRBV6-2/TRBV6-3
CASSLDGQSQPQHF TRBJ1-5 TRBV5-1
CASSYSDGNQPQHF TRBJ1-5 TRBV6-5
CASSRVPAGGPPEQFF TRBJ2-1 TRBV5-1
CASSDPHREVVDTQYF TRBJ2-3 TRBV25-1
CASSLADRGLKQYF TRBJ2-7 TRBV7-2
CASSERSEWGYEQYF TRBJ2-7 TRBV6-1
CAISESTGYYGYTF TRBJ1-2 TRBV10-3
CSARDGRTGEGYTF TRBJ1-2 TRBV20-1
CASRPTGDTEAFF TRBJ1-1 TRBV5-1
CASSLAKPDRGGDNSPLHF TRBJ1-6 TRBV7-3
CASSLPRGTDTQYF TRBJ2-3 TRBV28
CASRKTSGVADTQYF TRBJ2-3 TRBV27
CASTDRVERYNEQFF TRBJ2-1 TRBV6-2/TRBV6-3
CSATPADRGGTGELFF TRBJ2-2 TRBV20-1
CASRNAGTGRGNTIYF TRBJ1-3 TRBV27
CASSLTTTLGVIGYEQYF TRBJ2-7 TRBV5-1
CASSLQGNTGELFF TRBJ2-2 TRBV14
CATSDKGRYEQYF TRBJ2-7 TRBV24-1
CASSSTGTAYEQYF TRBJ2-7 TRBV5-6
CASSAAGTAYEQYF TRBJ2-7 TRBV9
CASSLGGSLQETQYF TRBJ2-5 TRBV5-1
CASSPLGGPAYEQYF TRBJ2-7 TRBV7-8
CASSFSYGRGGYEQYF TRBJ2-7 TRBV7-2
CASSFTGSYEQYF TRBJ2-7 TRBV5-1
CASSSLAVSTDTQYF TRBJ2-3 TRBV28
CSARGLGGSGYEQYF TRBJ2-7 TRBV20-1
CASSQEDSSYEQYF TRBJ2-7 TRBV4-3
CASSPDRAREQYF TRBJ2-7 TRBV18
CASSLWDINTGELFF TRBJ2-2 TRBV14